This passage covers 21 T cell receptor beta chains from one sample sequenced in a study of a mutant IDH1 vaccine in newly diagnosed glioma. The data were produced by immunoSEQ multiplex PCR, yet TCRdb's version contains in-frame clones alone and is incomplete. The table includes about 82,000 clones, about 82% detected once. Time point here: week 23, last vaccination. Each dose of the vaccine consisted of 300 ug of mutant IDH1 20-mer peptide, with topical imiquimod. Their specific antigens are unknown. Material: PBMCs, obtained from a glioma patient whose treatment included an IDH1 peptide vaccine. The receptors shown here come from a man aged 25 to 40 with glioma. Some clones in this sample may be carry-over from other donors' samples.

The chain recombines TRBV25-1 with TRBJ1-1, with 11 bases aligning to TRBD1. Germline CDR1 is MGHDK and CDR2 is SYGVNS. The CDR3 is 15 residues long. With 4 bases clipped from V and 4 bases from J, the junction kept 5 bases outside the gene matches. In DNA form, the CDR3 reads TGTGCCAGCAGTGGGTGGACAGGGGGCAGCACTGAAGCTTTCTTT. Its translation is CASSGWTGGSTEAFF.

CDR3 sequence (DNA): TGTGCCTGGAGTAGGACCGACGGCTATGAAAAACTGTTTTTT. It translates to CAWSRTDGYEKLFF. The chain combines TRBV30 with TRBJ1-4, with D hard to call. The CDR3 loop spans 14 amino acids. Germline CDR1 and CDR2: GTSNPN and SVGIG (reference sequence). The germline V and J ends were trimmed by 2 bases and 6 bases, with 13 bases remaining between them.

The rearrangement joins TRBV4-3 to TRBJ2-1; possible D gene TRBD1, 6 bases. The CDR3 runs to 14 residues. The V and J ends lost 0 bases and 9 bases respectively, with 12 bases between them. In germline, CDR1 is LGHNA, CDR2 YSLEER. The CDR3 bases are TGCGCCAGCAGCCAAGATTTAACAGGGAGTGAGCAGTTCTTC. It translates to CASSQDLTGSEQFF.

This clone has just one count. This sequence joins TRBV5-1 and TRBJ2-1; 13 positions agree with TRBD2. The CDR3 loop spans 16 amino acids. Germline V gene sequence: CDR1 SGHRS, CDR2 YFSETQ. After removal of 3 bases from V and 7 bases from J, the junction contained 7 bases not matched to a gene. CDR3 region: CASSSVLAGGQNEQFF. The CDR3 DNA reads TGCGCCAGCAGCTCGGTACTAGCGGGGGGGCAGAATGAGCAGTTCTTC.

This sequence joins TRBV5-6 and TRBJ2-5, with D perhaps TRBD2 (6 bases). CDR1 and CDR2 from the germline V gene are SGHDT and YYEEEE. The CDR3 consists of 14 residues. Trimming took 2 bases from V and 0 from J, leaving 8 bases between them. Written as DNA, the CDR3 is TGTGCCAGCAGCTTAAGGACTAACCAAGAGACCCAGTACTTC. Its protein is CASSLRTNQETQYF.

DNA of the CDR3: TGTGCCAGCAGCAAAAAACAGGAAAAACTGTTTTTT. It codes for CASSKKQEKLFF. This chain connects TRBV21-1 to TRBJ1-4; no check of the table's D call, TRBD1, against the DNA was made. TRBV21-1 is tagged as a pseudogene. This CDR3 is 12 amino acids long.

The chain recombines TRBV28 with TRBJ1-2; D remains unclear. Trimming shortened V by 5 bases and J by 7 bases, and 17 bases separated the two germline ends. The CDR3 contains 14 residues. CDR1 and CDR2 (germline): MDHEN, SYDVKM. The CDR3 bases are TGTGCCAGCAGTCCAGTGGACGGTCAAGGTGGCTACACCTTC. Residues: CASSPVDGQGGYTF.

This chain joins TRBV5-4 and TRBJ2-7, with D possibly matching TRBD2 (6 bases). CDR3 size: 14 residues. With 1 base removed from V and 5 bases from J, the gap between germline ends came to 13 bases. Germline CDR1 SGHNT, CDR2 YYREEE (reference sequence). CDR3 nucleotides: TGTGCCAGCAGCTTGACTGGGGGGTCTGACGAGCAGTACTTC. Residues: CASSLTGGSDEQYF.

The CDR3 coding sequence is TGTGCCAGCAGCTTAGGTGGTCCTTCCTACGAGCAGTACTTC. It is translated as CASSLGGPSYEQYF. The V and J genes are TRBV11-2 and TRBJ2-7; D is unresolved. Germline lookup yields CDR1 SGHAT and CDR2 FQNNGV. The CDR3 length is 14 residues. With 1 base removed from V and 1 base from J, the gap between germline ends came to 8 bases.

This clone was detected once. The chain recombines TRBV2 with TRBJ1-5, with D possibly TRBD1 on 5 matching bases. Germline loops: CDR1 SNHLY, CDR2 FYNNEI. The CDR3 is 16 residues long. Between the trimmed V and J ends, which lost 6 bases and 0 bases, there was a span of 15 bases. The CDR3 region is CASSANRRVSNQPQHF. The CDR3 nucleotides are TGTGCCAGCAGCGCTAACAGGAGGGTTAGCAATCAGCCCCAGCATTTT.

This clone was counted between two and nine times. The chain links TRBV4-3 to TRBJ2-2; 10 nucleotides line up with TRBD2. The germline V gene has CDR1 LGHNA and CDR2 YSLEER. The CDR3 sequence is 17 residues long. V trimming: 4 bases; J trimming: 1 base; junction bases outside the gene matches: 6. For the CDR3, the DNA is TGCGCCAGCAGCCGTGACCTAGCGGGGGAGAACACCGGGGAGCTGTTTTTT. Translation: CASSRDLAGENTGELFF.

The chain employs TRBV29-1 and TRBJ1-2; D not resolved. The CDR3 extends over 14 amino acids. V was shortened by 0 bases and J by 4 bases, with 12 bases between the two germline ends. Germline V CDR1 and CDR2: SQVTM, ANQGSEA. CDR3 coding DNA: TGCAGCGTTGAAGATCATGACGGGTTCTATGGCTACACCTTC. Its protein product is CSVEDHDGFYGYTF.

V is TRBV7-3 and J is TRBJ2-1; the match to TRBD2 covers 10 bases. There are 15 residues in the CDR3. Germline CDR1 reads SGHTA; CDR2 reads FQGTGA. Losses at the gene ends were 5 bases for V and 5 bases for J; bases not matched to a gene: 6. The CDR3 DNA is TGTGCCAGCAGCCCCAGACTAGCGGGCCACAATGAGCAGTTCTTC. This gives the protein CASSPRLAGHNEQFF.

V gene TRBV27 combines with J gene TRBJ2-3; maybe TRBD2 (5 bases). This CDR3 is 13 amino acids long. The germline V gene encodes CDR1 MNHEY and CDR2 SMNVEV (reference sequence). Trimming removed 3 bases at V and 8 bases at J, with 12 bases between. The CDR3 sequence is CASSFGAAGTQYF. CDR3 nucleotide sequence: TGTGCCAGCAGTTTCGGAGCGGCAGGTACGCAGTATTTT.

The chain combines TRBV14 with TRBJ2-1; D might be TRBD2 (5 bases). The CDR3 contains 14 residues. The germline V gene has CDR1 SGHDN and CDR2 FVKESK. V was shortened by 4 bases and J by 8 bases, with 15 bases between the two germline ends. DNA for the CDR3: TGTGCCAGCAGCCCCCCGGGAAGGGAAGATGAGCAGTTCTTC. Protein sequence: CASSPPGREDEQFF.

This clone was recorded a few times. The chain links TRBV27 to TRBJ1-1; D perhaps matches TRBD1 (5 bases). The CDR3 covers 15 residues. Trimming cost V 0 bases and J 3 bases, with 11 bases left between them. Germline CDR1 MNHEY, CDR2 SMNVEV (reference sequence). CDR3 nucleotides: TGTGCCAGCAGTTTATCCCCTCCCAGGGACACTGAAGCTTTCTTT. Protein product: CASSLSPPRDTEAFF.

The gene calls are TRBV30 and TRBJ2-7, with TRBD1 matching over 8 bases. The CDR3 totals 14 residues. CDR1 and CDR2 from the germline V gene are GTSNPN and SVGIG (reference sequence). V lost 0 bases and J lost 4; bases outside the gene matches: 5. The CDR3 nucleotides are TGTGCCTGGAGTGTAGGTTACAGGGGGTACGAGCAGTACTTC. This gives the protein CAWSVGYRGYEQYF.

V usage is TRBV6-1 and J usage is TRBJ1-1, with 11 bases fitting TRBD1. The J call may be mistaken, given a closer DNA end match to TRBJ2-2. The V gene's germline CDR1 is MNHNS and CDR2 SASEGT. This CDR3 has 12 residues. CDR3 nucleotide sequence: TGTGCCAGCAGTTTGGACAGGGGGCTTCTGTTTTTT. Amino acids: CASSLDRGLLFF.

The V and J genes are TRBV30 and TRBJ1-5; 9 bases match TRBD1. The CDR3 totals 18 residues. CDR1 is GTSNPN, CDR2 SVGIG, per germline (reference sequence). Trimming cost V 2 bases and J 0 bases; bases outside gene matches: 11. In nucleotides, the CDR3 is TGTGCCTGGAGTAAACGGGACAGGGTCTCTTATAGCAATCAGCCCCAGCATTTT. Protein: CAWSKRDRVSYSNQPQHF.

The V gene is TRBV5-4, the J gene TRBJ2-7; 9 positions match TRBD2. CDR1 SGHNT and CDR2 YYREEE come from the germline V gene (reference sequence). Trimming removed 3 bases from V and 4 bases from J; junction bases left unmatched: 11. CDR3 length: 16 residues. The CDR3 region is CASSSHQAGGRYEQYF. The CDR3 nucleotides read TGTGCCAGCAGCTCTCATCAAGCGGGGGGAAGATACGAGCAGTACTTC.

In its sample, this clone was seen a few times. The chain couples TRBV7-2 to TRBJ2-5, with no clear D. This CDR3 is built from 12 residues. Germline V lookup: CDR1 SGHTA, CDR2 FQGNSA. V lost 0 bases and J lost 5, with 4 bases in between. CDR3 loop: CASSLARETQYF. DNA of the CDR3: TGTGCCAGCAGCTTAGCGAGGGAGACCCAGTACTTC.